Below, 8 T cell receptor beta chains from the same sample are listed, as sequenced in a study of regulatory T cells in long-lasting Graves disease. The authors built TCR beta libraries using iRepertoire HTBI primers and Arm-PCR of CDR3 regions. One entry per CDR3 protein, called by TCRdb with MiXCR from the multiplex PCR reads. The sample lists a few hundred thousand distinct CDR3 sequences; roughly 24% were seen once. The time point denotes: persistent/refractory GD, antithyroid drugs over 5 years with positive TRAb. From PBMCs, RNA was extracted and then used to make the TCR library. Here the sequenced sample was peripheral blood mononuclear cells (PBMCs), taken when the disease was refractory, from a patient treated with antithyroid drugs. The receptors shown here come from a woman in her thirties or forties with Graves disease.

This clonotype occurred a few times. The chain uses TRBV11-2 and TRBJ2-2; 10 nucleotides agree with TRBD2. Germline assignment: CDR1 SGHAT and CDR2 FQNNGV. This CDR3 has 15 residues. Germline trimming cut 4 bases from V and 5 bases from J; bases unmatched to any gene: 4. In DNA, the CDR3 is TGTGCCAGCAGCTCCTCTAGCGGGAGAACCGGGGAGCTGTTTTTT. It is translated as CASSSSSGRTGELFF.

V and J are TRBV6-9 and TRBJ2-7; 11 nucleotides agree with TRBD2. The CDR3 spans 16 residues. In germline, CDR1 is MNHGY, CDR2 SVAAGI. V lost 1 base to trimming and J lost 5 bases; unmatched junction nucleotides: 7. CDR3 loop: CASSYLVAGGRHEQYF. The CDR3 bases are TGTGCCAGCAGTTATTTGGTAGCGGGAGGGCGGCACGAGCAGTACTTC.

The J gene is TRBJ2-5, the V gene TRBV6-1; 14 bases match TRBD2. CDR1 is MNHNS and CDR2 is SASEGT in the germline V gene. This CDR3 region has 21 residues. The V and J ends lost 3 bases and 0 bases, in that order; junction bases with no gene match: 15. CDR3 coding DNA: TGTGCCAGCAGTGACCCCCTGACTAGCGGGAGGGATACCGGGTACCAAGAGACCCAGTACTTC. Its translation is CASSDPLTSGRDTGYQETQYF.

This clonotype was observed many times. The rearrangement links TRBV11-2 to TRBJ2-5; no clear D. The CDR3 has 13 residues. The V end lost 5 bases, the J end lost 2 bases, and 9 bases lay between the germline ends. The germline V gene encodes CDR1 SGHAT and CDR2 FQNNGV. The CDR3 loop reads CASSRLEQETQYF. CDR3 in DNA: TGTGCCAGCAGCCGTCTAGAACAAGAGACCCAGTACTTC.

V usage is TRBV19 and J usage is TRBJ2-7, with D unresolved. Per the germline V gene, CDR1 is LNHDA and CDR2 is SQIVND (reference sequence). CDR3 size: 13 residues. Between the trimmed V and J ends, which lost 3 bases and 4 bases, there was a span of 10 bases. CDR3 residues: CASSMADGYEQYF. The CDR3 DNA reads as TGTGCCAGTAGTATGGCGGACGGATACGAGCAGTACTTC.

The chain recombines TRBV19 with TRBJ2-3; maybe TRBD1 (6 bases). V shed 8 bases and J shed 1 base, with 16 bases lying between them. The germline V gene encodes CDR1 LNHDA and CDR2 SQIVND (reference sequence). The CDR3 is made up of 15 amino acids. The CDR3 DNA reads as TGTGCCAGTCAGGGGATATGGTTGGGCACAGATACGCAGTATTTT. Translation gives CASQGIWLGTDTQYF.

The CDR3 sequence is CASSLELFADTQYF. CDR3 nucleotides: TGTGCCAGCAGTTTAGAATTGTTCGCAGATACGCAGTATTTT. The V and J genes are TRBV12-3 or TRBV12-4 and TRBJ2-3; D remains unclear. Trimming pared 1 base from V and 4 bases from J, leaving 9 bases between. This CDR3 contains 14 residues.

The table lists this clonotype with a few counts. The rearrangement uses TRBV2 and TRBJ2-3, with 11 bases matching TRBD2. V was pared by 5 bases and J by 2 bases, with 9 bases of the junction left unmatched. The CDR3 consists of 17 residues. Germline assignment: CDR1 SNHLY and CDR2 FYNNEI. This chain's CDR3 is CASSSLQLAGVTDTQYF. Written as DNA, the CDR3 is TGTGCCAGCAGTTCCCTACAACTAGCGGGAGTCACAGATACGCAGTATTTT.